One and the same sample provided the 14 T cell receptor beta chains below, sequenced in a study of T cells expressing NK-cell markers. TCRdb re-analyzed the 5' RACE reads; it lists each CDR3 protein once, without DNA. This sample's clone table lists about 260,000 distinct CDR3 sequences. Sequenced material: blood T cells: a sorted CD56 or NKG2C T cell subset, CD4+ or CD8+ T cells, or bulk PBMC T cells (not recorded which). These receptors were obtained from a woman between 18 and 70 years old in good health.

This clonotype is medium-sized (0.01 to 0.1%) by frequency. This rearrangement joins TRBV7-8 to TRBJ2-4; there is no DNA to check the TCRdb D call of TRBD1. CDR3 length: 15 amino acids. CDR1 is SGHVS, CDR2 FQNEAQ, per germline. CDR3 in amino acids: CASSLAPGFLDIQYF.

V is TRBV7-2 and J is TRBJ1-6; there is no DNA to check the TCRdb D call of TRBD1. This CDR3 is built from 16 residues. CDR1 is SGHTA and CDR2 is FQGNSA in the germline V gene. CDR3 region: CASSLVPRGKNSPLHF. Looking up the rest from reference TRBV7-2 and TRBJ1-6 gives the full variable domain: GAGVSQSPSNKVTEKGKDVELRCDPISGHTALYWYRQSLGQGLEFLIYFQGNSAPDKSGLPSDRFSAERTGGSVSTLTIQRTQQEDSAVYLCASSLVPRGKNSPLHFGNGTRLTVT.

The CDR3 spells CASSLVTVRPQYF. The chain joins TRBV5-6 to TRBJ2-5. The CDR3 runs to 13 residues. Germline CDR1 SGHDT, CDR2 YYEEEE.

This chain connects TRBV19 to TRBJ1-1; the TCRdb D gene call, TRBD1, has no DNA to confirm it. Germline V CDR1 and CDR2: LNHDA, SQIVND (reference sequence). The CDR3 is 13 amino acids. The CDR3: CASRMDRGTEAFF. The full variable domain, rest sourced from reference TRBV19 and TRBJ1-1, is DGGITQSPKYLFRKEGQNVTLSCEQNLNHDAMYWYRQDPGQGLRLIYYSQIVNDFQKGDIAEGYSVSREKKESFPLTVTSAQKNPTAFYLCASRMDRGTEAFFGQGTRLTVV.

The rearrangement uses TRBV20-1 and TRBJ1-4; absent DNA, TCRdb's TRBD1 call cannot be checked. The CDR3 sequence is 14 residues long. CDR1 DFQATT and CDR2 SNEGSKA come from the germline V gene (reference sequence). The chain's CDR3 is CSASPGGTNEKLFF.

The chain joins TRBV12-3 or TRBV12-4 to TRBJ2-7. The CDR3 extends over 13 amino acids. The CDR3 loop is CASSRRGTYEQYF.

This CDR3 is CASSGTGAGEQFF. This chain connects TRBV5-6 to TRBJ2-1; absent DNA, TCRdb's TRBD1 call cannot be checked. CDR1 and CDR2 from the germline V gene are SGHDT and YYEEEE. This CDR3 is built from 13 residues.

V is TRBV4-3 and J is TRBJ1-4; TCRdb reports TRBD1, a call that lacks DNA to check it against. CDR1 is LGHNA, CDR2 YSLEER, per germline. There are 17 residues in the CDR3. CDR3: CASSQEGYGQVNEKLFF.

This CDR3 is CASSLKGLGDVGELFF. The V gene is TRBV7-2, the J gene TRBJ2-2; as DNA is missing, the TRBD2 call by TCRdb cannot be tested. The CDR3 runs to 16 residues. Germline V gene sequence: CDR1 SGHTA, CDR2 FQGNSA.

The chain carries TRBV5-1 and TRBJ1-1; absent DNA, TCRdb's TRBD1 call cannot be checked. Germline loops: CDR1 SGHRS, CDR2 YFSETQ. CDR3 size: 12 residues. CDR3 region: CASSLDPGRTFF.

The chain uses TRBV20-1 and TRBJ2-2. CDR3 size: 12 residues. Germline values: CDR1 DFQATT, CDR2 SNEGSKA (reference sequence). CDR3 sequence reads: CSASHNTGELFF.

The chain carries TRBV6-5 and TRBJ2-3. The CDR3 runs to 15 residues. Germline values: CDR1 MNHEY, CDR2 SVGAGI. The CDR3 here is CASSYFADSTDTQYF.

This clonotype is labeled medium-sized (0.01 to 0.1%) based on frequency. The CDR3 region is CASSLARTGGTSGANVLTF. The genes are TRBV12-3 or TRBV12-4 and TRBJ2-6; TCRdb returns TRBD1, unconfirmable since there is no DNA. The CDR3 loop spans 19 amino acids.

The rearrangement joins TRBV11-2 to TRBJ1-3; the TCRdb D gene call, TRBD1, has no DNA to confirm it. The CDR3 has 18 amino acids. CDR1 SGHAT and CDR2 FQNNGV come from the germline V gene. CDR3 region: CASSKTGTGFRWGNTIYF.